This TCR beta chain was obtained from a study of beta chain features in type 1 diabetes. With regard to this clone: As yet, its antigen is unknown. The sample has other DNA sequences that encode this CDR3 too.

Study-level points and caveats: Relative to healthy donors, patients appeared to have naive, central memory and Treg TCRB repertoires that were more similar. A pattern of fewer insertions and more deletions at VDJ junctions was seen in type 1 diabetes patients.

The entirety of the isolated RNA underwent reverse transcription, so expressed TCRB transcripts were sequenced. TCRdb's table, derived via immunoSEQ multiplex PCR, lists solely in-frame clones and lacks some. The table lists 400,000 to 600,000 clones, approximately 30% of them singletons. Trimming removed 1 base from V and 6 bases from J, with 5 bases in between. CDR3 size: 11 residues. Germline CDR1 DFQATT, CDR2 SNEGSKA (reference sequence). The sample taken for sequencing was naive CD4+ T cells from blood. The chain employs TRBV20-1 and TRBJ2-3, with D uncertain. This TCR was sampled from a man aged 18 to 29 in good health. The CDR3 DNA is TGCAGTGCTAGAGTGGGGGATACGCAGTATTTT. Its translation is CSARVGDTQYF.